The T cell receptor (beta chain) under discussion was sequenced for a study of T cells in Graves' hyperthyroidism and ophthalmopathy. Trimming left V 2 bases short and J 6 bases short, with 16 bases between. Looked up from germline, CDR1 is SGHTA and CDR2 is FQGTGA. The CDR3 spans 15 residues. There were TCR beta CDR3 regions amplified from RNA transcripts. Primed by the HTBI set, a first-round RT-PCR was run on the TCR CDR3. From the multiplex PCR reads, TCRdb called clonotypes with MiXCR, one entry per CDR3 protein. Of about 540,000 distinct CDR3 sequences in the sample, about 43% were seen once. The receptor was isolated from a woman under 30 with Graves' hyperthyroidism. Source material: peripheral blood or thyroid tissue (not recorded which). V gene TRBV7-3 combines with J gene TRBJ1-1; D possibly corresponds to TRBD1 (6 bases). The CDR3 reads CASSLQGGGVSEAFF. The CDR3 DNA reads TGTGCCAGCAGCTTACAGGGAGGGGGTGTCTCTGAAGCTTTCTTT.